This T cell receptor (beta chain) emerged from a study of immune cell composition in non-small cell lung cancer. Study-wide results and limits: Around 75% of squamous and around 35% of adenocarcinoma cases had tumour-associated clones >0.5%.

The CDR3 length is 15 residues. The ends were cut back, 3 bases at V and 1 base at J, with 12 bases in the middle. CDR1 SGHAT and CDR2 FQDESV come from the germline V gene (reference sequence). With respect to this clone: Its target is not known.

DNA was extracted from unsorted cell suspensions stored frozen. Libraries were prepared by immunoSEQ multiplex PCR; TCRdb keeps only in-frame clonotypes and omits some of them. In the table there are over a thousand clones, approximately 79% of which are singletons. Specimen: lung tumor tissue. The chain carries TRBV11-1 and TRBJ1-1; tentative D call: TRBD1 (5 bases). This clonotype originated in a human donor with non-small cell lung cancer. The CDR3 coding sequence is TGTGCCAGCAGCTTGCTGCGGGGCCGGAACACTGAAGCTTTCTTT. Translated: CASSLLRGRNTEAFF.